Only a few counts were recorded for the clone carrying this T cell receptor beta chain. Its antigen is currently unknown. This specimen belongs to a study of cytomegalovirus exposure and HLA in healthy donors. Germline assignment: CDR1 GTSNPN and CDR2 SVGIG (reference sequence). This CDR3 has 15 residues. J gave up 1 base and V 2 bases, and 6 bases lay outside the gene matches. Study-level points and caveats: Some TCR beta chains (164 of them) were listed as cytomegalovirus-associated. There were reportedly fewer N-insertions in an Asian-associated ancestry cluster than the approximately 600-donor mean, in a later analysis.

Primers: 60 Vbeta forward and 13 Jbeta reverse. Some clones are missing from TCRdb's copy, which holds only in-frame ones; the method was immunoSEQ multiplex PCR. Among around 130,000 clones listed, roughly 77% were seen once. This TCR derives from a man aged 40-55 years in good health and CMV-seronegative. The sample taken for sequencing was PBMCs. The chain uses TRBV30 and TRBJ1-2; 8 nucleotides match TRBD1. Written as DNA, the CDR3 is TGTGCCTGGAGTCCCCGGACAGGGAATAACTATGGCTACACCTTC. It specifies CAWSPRTGNNYGYTF.